This T cell receptor beta chain was identified in a study of cytomegalovirus exposure and HLA in healthy donors. Study-level findings and limits: Overall, around 160 TCR beta chains were annotated as cytomegalovirus-associated. Whilst most TCR sequences proved rare, a subset of public TCRs occurred across many donors.

This CDR3 is built from 16 residues. Germline values: CDR1 SQVTM, CDR2 ANQGSEA. V gave up 6 bases and J gave up 0 bases, with 18 bases separating them. Comments on this clone: What it recognizes is unknown.

PCR involved 60 Vbeta and 13 Jbeta primers. The table came from immunoSEQ multiplex PCR; TCRdb's copy has only in-frame clones and leaves some out. The table shows roughly 160,000 clones, with roughly three quarters occurring only once. The donors (healthy individuals) were bone marrow donors. The chain carries TRBV29-1 and TRBJ1-3; a possible D gene is TRBD1 (5 bases). The receptor was derived from a woman aged 45-60 years in good health and CMV-seropositive. Sample: PBMCs. The CDR3 loop is CSVLPGGTYSGNTIYF. The CDR3 DNA follows: TGCAGCGTCCTGCCGGGGGGGACCTACTCTGGAAACACCATATATTTT.